This T cell receptor beta chain stems from a study of T-cell reconstitution after alpha-beta-depleted transplantation in children. Unique molecular identifiers were used to barcode this TCRbeta library. TCRdb ran MiXCR on the PCR reads and lists one entry per CDR3 protein. The sample yields a few hundred thousand distinct CDR3 sequences, roughly an eighth seen once. This TCR derives from a human donor who donated a stem cell graft to a child with combined immunodeficiency. The sequencing here drew on PBMCs from the stem cell graft donor, taken from the stem cell graft.

Here the CDR3 DNA reads TGTGCCAGCAGCTTAGTTTCAGGGGGCTCCACTGAAGCTTTCTTT. Translated: CASSLVSGGSTEAFF. This chain joins TRBV7-9 and TRBJ1-1; 8 bases map to TRBD1. The J segment lost 4 bases and the V segment lost 1 base, leaving 5 bases of the junction unmatched. Germline assignment: CDR1 SEHNR and CDR2 FQNEAQ (reference sequence). The CDR3 totals 15 residues. The full variable domain, completed using reference TRBV7-9 and TRBJ1-1, is DTGVSQNPRHKITKRGQNVTFRCDPISEHNRLYWYRQTLGQGPEFLTYFQNEAQLEKSRLLSDRFSAERPKGSFSTLEIQRTEQGDSAMYLCASSLVSGGSTEAFFGQGTRLTVV.